This TCR beta chain was sequenced in a study of early T cells in non-severe SARS-CoV-2 infection. Background on the study: Investigators sequenced bulk RNA drawn from unsorted whole blood, and chains remained unpaired.

There are 15 residues in the CDR3. CDR1 is LGHNA and CDR2 is YNFKEQ in the germline V gene. V lost 3 bases and J lost 3, with 11 bases in between. TCRdb re-called the 5' RACE reads through MiXCR, storing one row per CDR3 protein. The table has roughly 120,000 distinct CDR3 sequences, 15% seen once; the top ten hold 21%. Material for sequencing was whole blood. This TCR was sampled from an adult who was a healthcare worker with PCR-confirmed SARS-CoV-2 infection or an uninfected control (not recorded which). The V call is TRBV4-2, the J call TRBJ2-2, with a weak D call TRBD1 (6 bases). The CDR3 reads CASSQEQGDTGELFF. CDR3 DNA: TGTGCCAGCAGCCAGGAACAGGGCGACACCGGGGAGCTGTTTTTT.